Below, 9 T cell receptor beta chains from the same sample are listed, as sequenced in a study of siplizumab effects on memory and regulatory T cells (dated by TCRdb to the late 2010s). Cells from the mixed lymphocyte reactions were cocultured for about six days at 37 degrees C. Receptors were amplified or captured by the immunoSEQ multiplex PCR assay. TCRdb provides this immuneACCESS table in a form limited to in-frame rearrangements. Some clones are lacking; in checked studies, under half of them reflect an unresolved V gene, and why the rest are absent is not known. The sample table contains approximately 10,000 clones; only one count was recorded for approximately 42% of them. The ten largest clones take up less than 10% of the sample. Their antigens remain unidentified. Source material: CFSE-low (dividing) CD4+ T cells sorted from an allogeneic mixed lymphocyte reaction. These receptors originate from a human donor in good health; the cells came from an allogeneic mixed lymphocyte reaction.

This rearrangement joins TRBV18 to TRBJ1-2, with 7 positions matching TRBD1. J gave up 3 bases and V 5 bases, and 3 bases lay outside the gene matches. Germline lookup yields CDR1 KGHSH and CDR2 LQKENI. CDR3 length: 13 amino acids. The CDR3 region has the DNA TGTGCCAGCTCAACCACAGGGGACTATGGCTACACCTTC. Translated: CASSTTGDYGYTF.

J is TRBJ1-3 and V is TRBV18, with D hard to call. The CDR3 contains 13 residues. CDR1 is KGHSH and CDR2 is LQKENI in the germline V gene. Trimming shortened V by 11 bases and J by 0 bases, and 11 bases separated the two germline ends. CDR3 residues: CASRAPSGNTIYF. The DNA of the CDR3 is TGTGCCTCTCGGGCACCCTCTGGAAACACCATATATTTT.

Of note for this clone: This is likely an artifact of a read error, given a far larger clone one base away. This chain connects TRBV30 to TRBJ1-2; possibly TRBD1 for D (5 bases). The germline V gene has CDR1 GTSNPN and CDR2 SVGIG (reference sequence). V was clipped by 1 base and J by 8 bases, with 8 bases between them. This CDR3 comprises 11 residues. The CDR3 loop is CAWSGGRGYTF. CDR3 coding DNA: TGTGCCTGGAGTGGGGGGAGGGGCTACACCTTC.

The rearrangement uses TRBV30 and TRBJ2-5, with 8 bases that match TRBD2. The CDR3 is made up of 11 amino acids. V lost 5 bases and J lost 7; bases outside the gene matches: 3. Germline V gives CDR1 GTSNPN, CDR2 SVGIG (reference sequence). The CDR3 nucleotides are TGTGCCTGGTCCGGGAGGGGGACCCAGTACTTC. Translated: CAWSGRGTQYF.

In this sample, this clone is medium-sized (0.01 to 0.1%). CDR3 protein: CASSLGQGATYEQYF. The CDR3 region has the DNA TGCGCCAGCAGCTTGGGGCAGGGGGCGACCTACGAGCAGTACTTC. This chain connects TRBV5-1 to TRBJ2-7; TRBD1 matches at 8 bases. The V segment lost 0 bases and the J segment 2 bases; nucleotides outside the gene matches: 4. The CDR3 spans 15 residues. Germline V gene data show CDR1 as SGHRS and CDR2 as YFSETQ.

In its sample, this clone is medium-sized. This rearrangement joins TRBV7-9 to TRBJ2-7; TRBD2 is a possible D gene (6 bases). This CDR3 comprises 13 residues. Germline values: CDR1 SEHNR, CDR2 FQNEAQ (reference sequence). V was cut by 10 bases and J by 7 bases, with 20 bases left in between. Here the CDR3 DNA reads TGTGCCACCACAAGGGTTACCGCGGGGGAGCAGTACTTC. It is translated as CATTRVTAGEQYF.

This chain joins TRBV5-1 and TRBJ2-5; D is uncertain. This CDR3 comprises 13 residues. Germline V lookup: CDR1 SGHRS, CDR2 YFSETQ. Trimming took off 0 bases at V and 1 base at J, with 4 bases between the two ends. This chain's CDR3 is CASSLGGQETQYF. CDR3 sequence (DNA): TGCGCCAGCAGCTTGGGCGGCCAAGAGACCCAGTACTTC.

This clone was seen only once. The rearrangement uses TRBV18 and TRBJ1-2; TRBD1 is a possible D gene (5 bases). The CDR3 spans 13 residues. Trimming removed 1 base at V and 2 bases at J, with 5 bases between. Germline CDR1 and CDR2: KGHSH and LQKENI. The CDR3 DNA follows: TGTGCCAGCTCACCACAGGGGAACTATGGCTACACCTTC. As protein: CASSPQGNYGYTF.

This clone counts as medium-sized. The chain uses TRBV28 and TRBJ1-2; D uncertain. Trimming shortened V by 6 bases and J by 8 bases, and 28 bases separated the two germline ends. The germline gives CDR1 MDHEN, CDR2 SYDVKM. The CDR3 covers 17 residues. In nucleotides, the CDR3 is TGTGCCAGCAGAGGATCGCTCACCGACGGCGGCCCCCAGGGCTACACCTTC. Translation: CASRGSLTDGGPQGYTF.